This TCR beta chain was identified in a study of blood T cell repertoires in COVID-19. Study background: In each case, the material was cDNA or gDNA derived from T cells, B-cell-depleted T cells, or PBMCs.

Libraries were prepared by immunoSEQ multiplex PCR; TCRdb keeps only in-frame clonotypes and omits some of them. This table has fewer than 300,000 clones, 83% appearing once. The CDR3 consists of 16 residues. CDR1 is GTSNPN and CDR2 is SVGIG in the germline V gene (reference sequence). V lost 4 bases, J lost 0 bases, and 13 bases lay in between. J is TRBJ1-6 and V is TRBV30, with D possibly TRBD1 on 6 matching bases. The specimen was peripheral blood. The TCR was taken from a woman aged 45 to 65 who had recovered from COVID-19. This CDR3 is CAWNNGGRSYNSPLHF. CDR3 nucleotide sequence: TGTGCCTGGAATAATGGGGGCCGCTCCTATAATTCACCCCTCCACTTT.